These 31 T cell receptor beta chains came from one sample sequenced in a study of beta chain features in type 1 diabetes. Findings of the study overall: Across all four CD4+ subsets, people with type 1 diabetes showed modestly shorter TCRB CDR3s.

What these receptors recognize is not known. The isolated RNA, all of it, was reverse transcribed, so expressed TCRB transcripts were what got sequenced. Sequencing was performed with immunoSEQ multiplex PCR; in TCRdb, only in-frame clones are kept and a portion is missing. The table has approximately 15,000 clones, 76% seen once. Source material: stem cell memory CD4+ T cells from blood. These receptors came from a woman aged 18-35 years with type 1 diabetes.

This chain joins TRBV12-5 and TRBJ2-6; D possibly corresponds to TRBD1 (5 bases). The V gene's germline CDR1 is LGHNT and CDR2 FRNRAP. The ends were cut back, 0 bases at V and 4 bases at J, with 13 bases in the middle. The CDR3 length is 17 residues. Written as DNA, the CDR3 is TGTGCTAGTGGTTTGGTACTAACGAGACAGGGGGCCAACGTCCTGACTTTC. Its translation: CASGLVLTRQGANVLTF.

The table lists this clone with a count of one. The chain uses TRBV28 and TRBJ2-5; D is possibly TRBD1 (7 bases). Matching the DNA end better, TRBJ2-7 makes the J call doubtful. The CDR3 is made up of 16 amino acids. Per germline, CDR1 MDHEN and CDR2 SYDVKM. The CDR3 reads CASSLGRGAFRGEQYF. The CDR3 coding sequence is TGTGCCAGCAGTTTAGGCAGGGGGGCCTTTAGAGGCGAGCAGTACTTC.

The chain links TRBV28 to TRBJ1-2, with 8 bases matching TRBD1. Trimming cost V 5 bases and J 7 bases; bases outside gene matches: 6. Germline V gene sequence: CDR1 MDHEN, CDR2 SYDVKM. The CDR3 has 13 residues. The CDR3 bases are TGTGCCAGCAGTGAACCAGGGACAGGTGGCTACACCTTC. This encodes CASSEPGTGGYTF.

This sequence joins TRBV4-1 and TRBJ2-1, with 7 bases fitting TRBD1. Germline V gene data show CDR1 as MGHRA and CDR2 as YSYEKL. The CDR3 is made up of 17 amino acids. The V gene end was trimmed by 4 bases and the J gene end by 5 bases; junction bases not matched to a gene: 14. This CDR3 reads CASSLTGTIIYHNEQFF. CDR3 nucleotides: TGCGCCAGCAGCCTGACAGGGACAATTATCTATCACAATGAGCAGTTCTTC.

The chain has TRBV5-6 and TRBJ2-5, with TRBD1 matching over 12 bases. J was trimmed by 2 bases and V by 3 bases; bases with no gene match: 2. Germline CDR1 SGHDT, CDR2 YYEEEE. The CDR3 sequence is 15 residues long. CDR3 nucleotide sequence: TGTGCCAGCAGCTGGGACAGGGGGCAGCAAGAGACCCAGTACTTC. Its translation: CASSWDRGQQETQYF.

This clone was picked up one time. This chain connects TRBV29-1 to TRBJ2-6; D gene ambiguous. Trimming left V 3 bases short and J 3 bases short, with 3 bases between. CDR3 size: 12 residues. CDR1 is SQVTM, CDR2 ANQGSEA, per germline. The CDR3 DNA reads TGCAGCGTTGACTTTGGGGCCAACGTCCTGACTTTC. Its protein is CSVDFGANVLTF.

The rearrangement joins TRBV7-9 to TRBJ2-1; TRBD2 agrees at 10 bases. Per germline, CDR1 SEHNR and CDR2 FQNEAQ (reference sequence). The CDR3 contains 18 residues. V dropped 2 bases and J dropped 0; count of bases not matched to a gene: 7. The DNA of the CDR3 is TGTGCCAGCAGCTTATTTAGCGGGAGGCTGAGCTCCTACAATGAGCAGTTCTTC. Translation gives CASSLFSGRLSSYNEQFF. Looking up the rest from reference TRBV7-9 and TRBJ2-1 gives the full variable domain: DTGVSQNPRHKITKRGQNVTFRCDPISEHNRLYWYRQTLGQGPEFLTYFQNEAQLEKSRLLSDRFSAERPKGSFSTLEIQRTEQGDSAMYLCASSLFSGRLSSYNEQFFGPGTRLTVL.

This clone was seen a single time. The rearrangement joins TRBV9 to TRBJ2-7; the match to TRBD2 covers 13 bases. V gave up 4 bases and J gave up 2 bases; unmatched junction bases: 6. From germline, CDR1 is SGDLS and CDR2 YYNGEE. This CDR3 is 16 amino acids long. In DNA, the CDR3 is TGTGCCAGCAGCCCGCCCGGACTAGCGGGGGCCTACGAGCAGTACTTC. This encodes CASSPPGLAGAYEQYF.

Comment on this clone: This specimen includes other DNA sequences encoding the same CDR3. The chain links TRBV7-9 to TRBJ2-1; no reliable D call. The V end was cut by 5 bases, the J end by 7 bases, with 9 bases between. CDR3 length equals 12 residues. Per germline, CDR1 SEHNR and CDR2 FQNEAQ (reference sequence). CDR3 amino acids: CASSPRVNEQFF. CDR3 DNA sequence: TGTGCCAGCAGCCCCCGCGTTAATGAGCAGTTCTTC.

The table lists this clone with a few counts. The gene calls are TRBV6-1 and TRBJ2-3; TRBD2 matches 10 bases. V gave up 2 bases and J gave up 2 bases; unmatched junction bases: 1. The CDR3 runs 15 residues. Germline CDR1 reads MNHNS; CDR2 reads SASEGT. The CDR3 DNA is TGTGCCAGCAGTGAACTAGCGGGAGCCACAGATACGCAGTATTTT. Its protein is CASSELAGATDTQYF.

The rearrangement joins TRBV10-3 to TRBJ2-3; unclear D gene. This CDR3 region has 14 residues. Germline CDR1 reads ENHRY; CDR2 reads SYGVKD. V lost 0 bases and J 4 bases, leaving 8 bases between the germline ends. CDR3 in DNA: TGTGCCATCAGTGAGTCGAGAGATGCAGATACGCAGTATTTT. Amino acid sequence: CAISESRDADTQYF.

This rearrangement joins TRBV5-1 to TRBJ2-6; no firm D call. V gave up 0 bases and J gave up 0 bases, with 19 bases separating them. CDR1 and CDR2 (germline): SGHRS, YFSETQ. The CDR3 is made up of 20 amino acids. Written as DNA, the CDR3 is TGCGCCAGCAGCTTGGGTCTCGGTGGCGGTGTTCTCTCTGGGGCCAACGTCCTGACTTTC. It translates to CASSLGLGGGVLSGANVLTF.

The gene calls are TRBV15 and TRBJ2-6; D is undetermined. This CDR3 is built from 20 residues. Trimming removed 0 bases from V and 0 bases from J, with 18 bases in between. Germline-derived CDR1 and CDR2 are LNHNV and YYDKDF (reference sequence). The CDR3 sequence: CATSRDSPTLRNSGANVLTF. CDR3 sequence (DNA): TGTGCCACCAGCAGAGATTCTCCGACACTCAGAAACTCTGGGGCCAACGTCCTGACTTTC.

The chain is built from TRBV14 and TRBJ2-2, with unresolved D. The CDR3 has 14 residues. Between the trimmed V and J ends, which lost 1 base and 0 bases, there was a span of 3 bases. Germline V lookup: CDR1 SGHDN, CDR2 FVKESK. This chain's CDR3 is CASSQASNTGELFF. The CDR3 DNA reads TGTGCCAGCAGCCAAGCGTCGAACACCGGGGAGCTGTTTTTT.

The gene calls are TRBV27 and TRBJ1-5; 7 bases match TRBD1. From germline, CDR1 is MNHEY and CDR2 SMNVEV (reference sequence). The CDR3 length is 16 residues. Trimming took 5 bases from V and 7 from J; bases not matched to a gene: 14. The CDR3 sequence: CASSRVKGAGGQPQHF. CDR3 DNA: TGTGCCAGCAGTCGCGTAAAGGGGGCGGGTGGACAGCCCCAGCATTTT.

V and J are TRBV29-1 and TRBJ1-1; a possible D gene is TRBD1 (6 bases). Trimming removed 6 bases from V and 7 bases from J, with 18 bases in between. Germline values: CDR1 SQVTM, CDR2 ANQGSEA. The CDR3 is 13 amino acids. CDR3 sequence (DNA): TGCAGCGTCAAAATACAGGGAGGGGGTGAAGCTTTCTTT. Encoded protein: CSVKIQGGGEAFF.

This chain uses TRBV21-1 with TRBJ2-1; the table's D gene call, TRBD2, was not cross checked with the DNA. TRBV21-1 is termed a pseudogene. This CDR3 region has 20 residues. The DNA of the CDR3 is TGTGCCAGCACTAACTCTACTAGCGGGAGTGGGATATCTCTTGGGGGTGAGCAGTTCTTC. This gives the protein CASTNSTSGSGISLGGEQFF.

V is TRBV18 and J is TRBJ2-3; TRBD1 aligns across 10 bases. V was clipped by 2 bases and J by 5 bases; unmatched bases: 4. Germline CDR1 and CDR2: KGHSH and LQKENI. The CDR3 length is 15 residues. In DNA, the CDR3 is TGTGCCAGCTCACCAAGGACAGGGGGAGGAGATACGCAGTATTTT. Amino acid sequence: CASSPRTGGGDTQYF. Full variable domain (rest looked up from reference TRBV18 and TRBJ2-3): NAGVMQNPRHLVRRRGQEARLRCSPMKGHSHVYWYRQLPEEGLKFMVYLQKENIIDESGMPKERFSAEFPKEGPSILRIQQVVRGDSAAYFCASSPRTGGGDTQYFGPGTRLTVL.

CDR3 coding DNA: TGTGCCAGCGGCTCAGGGGACACTGAAGCTTTCTTT. As protein: CASGSGDTEAFF. This sequence joins TRBV6-5 and TRBJ1-1, with a weak D call TRBD1 (6 bases). Trimming took off 8 bases at V and 3 bases at J, with 10 bases between the two ends. CDR1 is MNHEY and CDR2 is SVGAGI in the germline V gene. CDR3 length: 12 residues.

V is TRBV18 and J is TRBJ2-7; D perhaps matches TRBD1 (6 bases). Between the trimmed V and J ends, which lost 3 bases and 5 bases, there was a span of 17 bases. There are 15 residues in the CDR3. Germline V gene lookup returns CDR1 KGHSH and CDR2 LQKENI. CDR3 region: CASSPLRTVSNEQYV. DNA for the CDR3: TGTGCCAGCTCACCTTTACGGACAGTAAGTAACGAGCAGTACGTC.

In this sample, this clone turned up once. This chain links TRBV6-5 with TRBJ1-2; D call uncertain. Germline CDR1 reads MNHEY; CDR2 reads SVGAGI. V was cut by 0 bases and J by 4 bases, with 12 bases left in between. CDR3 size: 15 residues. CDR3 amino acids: CASSYSMLTFYGYTF. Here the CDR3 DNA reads TGTGCCAGCAGTTACTCGATGCTGACATTCTATGGCTACACCTTC.

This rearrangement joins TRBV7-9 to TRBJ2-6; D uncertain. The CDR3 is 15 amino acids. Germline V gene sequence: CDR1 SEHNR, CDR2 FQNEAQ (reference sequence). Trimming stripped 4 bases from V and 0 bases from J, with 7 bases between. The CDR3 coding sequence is TGTGCCAGCAGCTACGGGTCCTCTGGGGCCAACGTCCTGACTTTC. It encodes CASSYGSSGANVLTF.

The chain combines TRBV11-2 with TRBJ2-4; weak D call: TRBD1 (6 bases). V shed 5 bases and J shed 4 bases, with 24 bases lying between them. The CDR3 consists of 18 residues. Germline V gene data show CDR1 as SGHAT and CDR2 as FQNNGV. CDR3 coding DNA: TGTGCCAGCAGCCAGCCTGGAACAGGGTTTAGACAGAAAAACATTCAGTACTTC. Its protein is CASSQPGTGFRQKNIQYF.

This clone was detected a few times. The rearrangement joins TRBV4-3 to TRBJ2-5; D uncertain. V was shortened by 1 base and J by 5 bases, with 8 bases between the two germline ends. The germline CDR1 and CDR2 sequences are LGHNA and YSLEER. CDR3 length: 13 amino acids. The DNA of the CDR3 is TGCGCCAGCAGCCAAGCCAGGTTGGAGACCCAGTACTTC. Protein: CASSQARLETQYF.

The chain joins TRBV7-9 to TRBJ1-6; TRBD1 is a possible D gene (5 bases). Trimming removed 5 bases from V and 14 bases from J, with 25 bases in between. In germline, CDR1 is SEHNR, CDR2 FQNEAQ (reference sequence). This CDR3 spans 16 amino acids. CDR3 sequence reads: CASSRSGGFPALALHF. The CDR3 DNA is TGTGCCAGCAGCCGCTCCGGGGGGTTCCCTGCCTTAGCCCTCCACTTT. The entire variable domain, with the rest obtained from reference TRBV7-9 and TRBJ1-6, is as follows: DTGVSQNPRHKITKRGQNVTFRCDPISEHNRLYWYRQTLGQGPEFLTYFQNEAQLEKSRLLSDRFSAERPKGSFSTLEIQRTEQGDSAMYLCASSRSGGFPALALHFGNGTRLTVT.

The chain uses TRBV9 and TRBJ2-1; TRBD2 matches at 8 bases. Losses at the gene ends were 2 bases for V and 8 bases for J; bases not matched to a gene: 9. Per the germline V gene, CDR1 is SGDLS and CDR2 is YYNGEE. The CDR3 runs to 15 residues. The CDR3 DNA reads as TGTGCCAGCAGCGTGACCGGGACTAGTGAGTATGAGCAGTTCTTC. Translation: CASSVTGTSEYEQFF.

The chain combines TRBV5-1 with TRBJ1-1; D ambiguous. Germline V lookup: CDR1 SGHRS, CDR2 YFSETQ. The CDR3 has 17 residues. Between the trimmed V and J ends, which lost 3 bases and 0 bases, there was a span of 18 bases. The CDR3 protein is CASSSRETSSLNTEAFF. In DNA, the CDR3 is TGCGCCAGCAGCTCCCGGGAGACGAGCTCTCTGAACACTGAAGCTTTCTTT.

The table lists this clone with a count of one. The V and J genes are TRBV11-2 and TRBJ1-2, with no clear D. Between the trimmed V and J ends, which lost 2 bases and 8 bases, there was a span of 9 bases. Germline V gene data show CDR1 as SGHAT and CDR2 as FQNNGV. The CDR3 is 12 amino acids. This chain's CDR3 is CASSLTGEGYTF. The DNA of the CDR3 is TGTGCCAGCAGCTTAACCGGGGAAGGCTACACCTTC.

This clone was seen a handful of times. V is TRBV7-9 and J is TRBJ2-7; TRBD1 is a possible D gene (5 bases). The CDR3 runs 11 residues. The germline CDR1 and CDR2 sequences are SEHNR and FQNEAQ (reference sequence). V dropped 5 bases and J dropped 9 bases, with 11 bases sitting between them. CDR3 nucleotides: TGTGCCAGCAGCGGGGCTAGTGGGCAGTACTTC. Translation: CASSGASGQYF.

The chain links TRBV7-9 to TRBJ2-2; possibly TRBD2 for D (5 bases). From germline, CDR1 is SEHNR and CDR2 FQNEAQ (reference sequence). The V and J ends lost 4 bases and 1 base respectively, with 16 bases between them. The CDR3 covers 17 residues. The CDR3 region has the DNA TGTGCCAGCAGCTCTACGTCCCAAAGCGGGAACACCGGGGAGCTGTTTTTT. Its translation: CASSSTSQSGNTGELFF.

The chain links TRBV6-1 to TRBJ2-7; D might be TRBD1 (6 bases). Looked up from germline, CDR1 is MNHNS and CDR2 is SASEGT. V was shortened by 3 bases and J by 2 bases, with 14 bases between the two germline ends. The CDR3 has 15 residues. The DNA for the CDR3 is TGTGCCAGCAGTGAGCCGGGACACCGCGCCTACGAGCAGTACTTC. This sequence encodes CASSEPGHRAYEQYF.